A single sample is the source of the 6 T cell receptor beta chains below, sequenced in a study of blood T cell repertoires in COVID-19. Here immunoSEQ multiplex PCR was the method, and the copy in TCRdb shows in-frame clones only, minus some. The data show just over 150,000 clones, 92% seen once. Sequenced sample: peripheral blood. These receptors were collected from a man younger than 45 with COVID-19, enrolled during active disease.

This clone was recorded only once. The chain uses TRBV27 and TRBJ2-7, with a weak D call TRBD2 (7 bases). V was trimmed by 2 bases and J by 3 bases, leaving 14 bases between them. The CDR3 runs to 15 residues. Germline loops: CDR1 MNHEY, CDR2 SMNVEV (reference sequence). The CDR3 DNA sequence: TGTGCCAGCAGTTTAAGGTGGGGGGGCCTCTACGAGCAGTACTTC. It translates to CASSLRWGGLYEQYF.

The V call is TRBV11-2, the J call TRBJ2-3, with D hard to call. CDR1 and CDR2 from the germline V gene are SGHAT and FQNNGV. Deletions cut 3 bases from V and 0 bases from J, with 7 bases between. This CDR3 comprises 14 residues. As DNA, the CDR3 is TGTGCCAGCAGCTTGACCGGGAGCACAGATACGCAGTATTTT. This gives the protein CASSLTGSTDTQYF.

The chain employs TRBV28 and TRBJ2-5; perhaps TRBD2 as D (7 bases). Germline-derived CDR1 and CDR2 are MDHEN and SYDVKM. Trimming removed 3 bases from V and 4 bases from J, with 12 bases in between. The length of the CDR3 is 14 residues. The CDR3: CASSFRGGGETQYF. The DNA of the CDR3 is TGTGCCAGCAGTTTTAGGGGGGGCGGAGAGACCCAGTACTTC.

The rearrangement links TRBV7-6 to TRBJ2-7, with TRBD1 matching 11 bases. The CDR3 spans 16 residues. Germline V gene lookup returns CDR1 SGHVS and CDR2 FNYEAQ. Trimming removed 4 bases from V and 3 bases from J; junction bases left unmatched: 8. CDR3 loop: CASSSPGGTGGYEQYF. The CDR3 DNA follows: TGTGCCAGCAGCTCCCCTGGCGGGACAGGGGGCTACGAGCAGTACTTC. The complete variable domain, with remaining parts taken from reference TRBV7-6 and TRBJ2-7, reads GAGVSQSPRYKVTKRGQDVALRCDPISGHVSLYWYRQALGQGPEFLTYFNYEAQQDKSGLPNDRFSAERPEGSISTLTIQRTEQRDSAMYRCASSSPGGTGGYEQYFGPGTRLTVT.

This sequence joins TRBV7-9 and TRBJ1-4, with 9 nucleotides matching TRBD1. Looked up from germline, CDR1 is SEHNR and CDR2 is FQNEAQ (reference sequence). The length of the CDR3 is 16 residues. Trimming removed 8 bases from V and 8 bases from J; junction bases left unmatched: 15. The CDR3 region has the DNA TGTGCCAGCGGCATCAGACAGGGGGATTGGGACGAAAAACTGTTTTTT. Translation: CASGIRQGDWDEKLFF.

This clone has only one observation. In DNA, the CDR3 is TGTGCCAGCAGTTTCCTCGCAGGGCAAATAGGCAATGAGCAGTTCTTC. Its translation: CASSFLAGQIGNEQFF. The rearrangement links TRBV6-2 or TRBV6-3 to TRBJ2-1, with D possibly matching TRBD1 (5 bases). Trimming shortened V by 4 bases and J by 6 bases, and 19 bases separated the two germline ends. The CDR3 is 16 amino acids. From germline, CDR1 is MNHEY and CDR2 SVGEGT.